This T cell receptor beta chain is from a study of regulatory T cells in long-lasting Graves disease. Study as a whole: The term persistent Graves' disease signified upward of 5 years on antithyroid drugs with positive TSH receptor antibodies.

Relying on iRepertoire HTBI primers and Arm-PCR of CDR3 regions, the team built TCR beta libraries. TCRdb re-analysed the multiplex PCR reads in MiXCR, keeping a single row per CDR3 protein. The sample shows a few hundred thousand distinct CDR3 sequences, approximately 20% of them seen only once. Many counts were recorded for this clonotype. Time point: persistent/refractory GD, antithyroid drugs over 5 years with positive TRAb. Isolated PBMC RNA provided the starting material for the TCR library. The TCR comes from a female donor with Graves disease. The input for sequencing was peripheral blood mononuclear cells (PBMCs), taken when the disease was refractory, from a patient treated with antithyroid drugs.

For the CDR3, the DNA is TGTGCCAGCAGGCCCACCGGGACAGGGTTTGTCGAGCAGTACTTC. It is translated as CASRPTGTGFVEQYF. This sequence joins TRBV28 and TRBJ2-7, with 9 bases aligning to TRBD1. This CDR3 spans 15 amino acids. Trimming removed 6 bases from V and 6 bases from J; junction bases left unmatched: 12. The germline V gene encodes CDR1 MDHEN and CDR2 SYDVKM.